One sample yielded the 28 T cell receptor beta chains listed below, sequenced in a study of cytomegalovirus exposure and HLA in healthy donors. In the PCR, 60 Vbeta and 13 Jbeta primers were used. Data came from immunoSEQ multiplex PCR; TCRdb stores just in-frame clones and leaves some out. The sample includes 250,000 to 350,000 clones, over 85% of them seen just once. Sequencing was done on a sample of PBMCs. All receptors come from a woman younger than 35 in good health and CMV-seronegative.

The chain uses TRBV5-6 and TRBJ2-7; D uncertain. V was trimmed by 2 bases and J by 6 bases, leaving 6 bases between them. The CDR3 spans 11 residues. Germline V lookup: CDR1 SGHDT, CDR2 YYEEEE. The DNA for the CDR3 is TGTGCCAGCAGCTTCTCTTCCGAGCAGTACTTC. Translation gives CASSFSSEQYF.

The chain links TRBV2 to TRBJ2-2; TRBD1 matches 8 bases. The CDR3 runs to 16 residues. J gave up 4 bases and V 7 bases, and 11 bases lay outside the gene matches. CDR1 and CDR2 (germline): SNHLY, FYNNEI. The CDR3 spells CASNPQGELGTGELFF. The CDR3 DNA reads TGTGCCAGCAACCCACAGGGGGAGCTAGGCACCGGGGAGCTGTTTTTT.

The CDR3 loop reads CASSEDRGGKYYGYTF. Here the CDR3 DNA reads TGTGCCAGCAGTGAAGATCGGGGAGGGAAGTACTATGGCTACACCTTC. This chain links TRBV6-1 with TRBJ1-2; D is uncertain. There are 16 residues in the CDR3. The germline V gene encodes CDR1 MNHNS and CDR2 SASEGT. Trimming pared 1 base from V and 3 bases from J, leaving 15 bases between.

About this clone itself: Other DNA sequences in this specimen translate into the identical CDR3. The V call is TRBV19, the J call TRBJ1-1; D unclear. Germline V gene sequence: CDR1 LNHDA, CDR2 SQIVND (reference sequence). Trimming cost V 1 base and J 1 base, with 4 bases left between them. The CDR3 totals 13 residues. CDR3 sequence: CASSIGQNTEAFF. DNA for the CDR3: TGTGCCAGTAGTATAGGGCAGAACACTGAAGCTTTCTTT.

This chain uses TRBV6-5 with TRBJ2-7; 10 nucleotides match TRBD1. Germline assignment: CDR1 MNHEY and CDR2 SVGAGI. The CDR3 contains 14 residues. With V trimmed by 5 bases and J by 4 bases, 5 bases remained unmatched. Here the CDR3 DNA reads TGTGCCAGCAGTCGGACAGGGGGGGGATACGAGCAGTACTTC. Its protein product is CASSRTGGGYEQYF.

This chain's CDR3 is CASSPRQGASGNTIYF. DNA of the CDR3: TGTGCCAGCAGCCCGAGACAGGGGGCCTCTGGAAACACCATATATTTT. V usage is TRBV7-9 and J usage is TRBJ1-3; TRBD1 matches 10 bases. This CDR3 contains 16 residues. The V and J ends lost 5 bases and 0 bases, in that order; junction bases with no gene match: 4. The V gene's germline CDR1 is SEHNR and CDR2 FQNEAQ (reference sequence).

This sequence joins TRBV27 and TRBJ1-5; D is ambiguous. The CDR3 is made up of 13 amino acids. With 3 bases removed from V and 6 bases from J, the gap between germline ends came to 9 bases. The germline gives CDR1 MNHEY, CDR2 SMNVEV (reference sequence). CDR3 DNA: TGTGCCAGCAGTTTGGCCCGGGGTCAGCCCCAGCATTTT. Amino acid sequence: CASSLARGQPQHF.

This chain joins TRBV5-1 and TRBJ2-1; D might be TRBD2 (5 bases). The CDR3 consists of 17 residues. Trimming took off 1 base at V and 1 base at J, with 15 bases between the two ends. Germline CDR1 and CDR2: SGHRS and YFSETQ. CDR3 sequence (DNA): TGCGCCAGCAGCTTGACGCCAGACCGGGGTTCCTACAATGAGCAGTTCTTC. Translation gives CASSLTPDRGSYNEQFF. The whole variable domain, remainder taken from reference TRBV5-1 and TRBJ2-1, is KAGVTQTPRYLIKTRGQQVTLSCSPISGHRSVSWYQQTPGQGLQFLFEYFSETQRNKGNFPGRFSGRQFSNSRSEMNVSTLELGDSALYLCASSLTPDRGSYNEQFFGPGTRLTVL.

The V gene is TRBV7-6, the J gene TRBJ2-2, with a possible D match to TRBD1 (5 bases). CDR1 is SGHVS and CDR2 is FNYEAQ in the germline V gene. The CDR3 runs to 15 residues. V was trimmed by 0 bases and J by 5 bases, leaving 10 bases between them. CDR3 sequence: CASSLAQGETGELFF. In DNA, the CDR3 is TGTGCCAGCAGCTTAGCCCAGGGCGAAACCGGGGAGCTGTTTTTT.

The chain links TRBV2 to TRBJ2-1, with TRBD1 identical over 7 bases. This CDR3 has 15 residues. Germline values: CDR1 SNHLY, CDR2 FYNNEI. Germline trimming cut 2 bases from V and 3 bases from J; bases unmatched to any gene: 4. Written as DNA, the CDR3 is TGTGCCAGCAGTGAAACAGGGGTGGACTACAATGAGCAGTTCTTC. Protein product: CASSETGVDYNEQFF.

This clone appeared a single time. The chain has TRBV4-2 and TRBJ2-7; 8 bases match TRBD2. The V and J ends lost 1 base and 1 base, in that order; junction bases with no gene match: 6. Germline values: CDR1 LGHNA, CDR2 YNFKEQ. CDR3 length: 16 amino acids. CDR3 DNA sequence: TGTGCCAGCAGCCAAGGGGTAACGGGGGGGTCCTACGAGCAGTACTTC. It codes for CASSQGVTGGSYEQYF.

V is TRBV6-5 and J is TRBJ1-5; D possibly corresponds to TRBD1 (6 bases). Trimming stripped 8 bases from V and 1 base from J, with 15 bases between. The length of the CDR3 is 15 residues. Germline-derived CDR1 and CDR2 are MNHEY and SVGAGI. The CDR3 protein is CASRGGQASNQPQHF. The CDR3 nucleotides are TGTGCCAGCCGGGGGGGGCAGGCCAGCAATCAGCCCCAGCATTTT.

V and J are TRBV6-5 and TRBJ1-1; tentative D call: TRBD1 (6 bases). CDR1 and CDR2 from the germline V gene are MNHEY and SVGAGI. Trimming removed 7 bases at V and 5 bases at J, with 11 bases between. The CDR3 runs to 12 residues. For the CDR3, the DNA is TGTGCCAGCATAAAGGGGGGGACTGAAGCTTTCTTT. Protein: CASIKGGTEAFF.

Note on this clone: One junction end does not reproduce the germline sequence, and a read error may be involved. This chain uses TRBV2 with TRBJ1-2; 7 bases fit TRBD1. Germline loops: CDR1 SNHLY, CDR2 FYNNEI. This CDR3 has 17 amino acids. DNA of the CDR3: TGTGCCAGCAGGGAAGACAGGGCCCTCCAACCTAACTATGGCTACACCTTC. Translation gives CASREDRALQPNYGYTF.

J is TRBJ2-2 and V is TRBV7-9; 8 bases align to TRBD2. In germline, CDR1 is SEHNR, CDR2 FQNEAQ (reference sequence). The CDR3 length is 16 residues. With V trimmed by 4 bases and J by 5 bases, 9 bases remained unmatched. CDR3 region: CASSSGTRVETGELFF. The CDR3 nucleotides read TGTGCCAGCAGCTCTGGGACTAGGGTTGAGACCGGGGAGCTGTTTTTT.

The chain recombines TRBV6-6 with TRBJ2-7; TRBD2 matches 8 bases. V gave up 2 bases and J gave up 3 bases; unmatched junction bases: 9. The CDR3 is made up of 16 amino acids. In germline, CDR1 is MNHNY, CDR2 SVGAGI (reference sequence). The CDR3 bases are TGTGCCAGCAGTTACCGGGAGGGAGGGATGAGCTACGAGCAGTACTTC. Protein: CASSYREGGMSYEQYF.

This clone has a handful of counts. This chain joins TRBV30 and TRBJ1-6; a weak D match, TRBD1 (5 bases). The germline V gene encodes CDR1 GTSNPN and CDR2 SVGIG (reference sequence). Trimming pared 5 bases from V and 0 bases from J, leaving 17 bases between. The length of the CDR3 is 17 residues. The CDR3 region is CAWVDGAGGSYNSPLHF. As DNA, the CDR3 is TGTGCCTGGGTGGATGGGGCCGGCGGCTCCTATAATTCACCCCTCCACTTT.

V and J are TRBV5-4 and TRBJ2-3; 9 bases match TRBD2. Germline V CDR1 and CDR2: SGHNT, YYREEE (reference sequence). Germline trimming cut 6 bases from V and 1 base from J; bases unmatched to any gene: 6. The length of the CDR3 is 15 residues. CDR3 protein: CASKKRGVGTDTQYF. DNA of the CDR3: TGTGCCAGCAAGAAGCGGGGGGTCGGCACAGATACGCAGTATTTT.

The V and J genes are TRBV9 and TRBJ1-6; D is unclear. V shed 4 bases and J shed 9 bases, with 17 bases lying between them. Germline V gives CDR1 SGDLS, CDR2 YYNGEE. This CDR3 contains 15 residues. Here the CDR3 reads CASSPRWSKGSPLHF. DNA of the CDR3: TGTGCCAGCAGCCCCCGGTGGAGTAAAGGTTCACCCCTCCACTTT.

As DNA, the CDR3 is TGTGCCAGCAGCTCTCCCAGATCGGGCTATGGCTACACCTTC. Translated, it gives CASSSPRSGYGYTF. The genes are TRBV5-4 and TRBJ1-2; the D is unclear. V was shortened by 3 bases and J by 4 bases, with 13 bases between the two germline ends. Germline lookup yields CDR1 SGHNT and CDR2 YYREEE (reference sequence). The CDR3 loop spans 14 amino acids.

V usage is TRBV7-2 and J usage is TRBJ1-1; D gene ambiguous. The CDR3 is 12 residues long. Trimming left V 1 base short and J 7 bases short, with 7 bases between. Germline V gene data show CDR1 as SGHTA and CDR2 as FQGNSA. In nucleotides, the CDR3 is TGTGCCAGCAGCTTAGATCTTCTTGAAGCTTTCTTT. This codes for CASSLDLLEAFF. Full variable domain (outside the CDR3, taken from reference TRBV7-2 and TRBJ1-1): GAGVSQSPSNKVTEKGKDVELRCDPISGHTALYWYRQSLGQGLEFLIYFQGNSAPDKSGLPSDRFSAERTGGSVSTLTIQRTQQEDSAVYLCASSLDLLEAFFGQGTRLTVV.

The chain joins TRBV6-5 to TRBJ2-7, with a weak D call TRBD1 (5 bases). V lost 6 bases and J lost 0, with 6 bases in between. CDR1 and CDR2 from the germline V gene are MNHEY and SVGAGI. The CDR3 has 12 residues. The CDR3 sequence is CASSDSSYEQYF. In nucleotides, the CDR3 is TGTGCCAGCAGCGACAGCTCCTACGAGCAGTACTTC.

This chain uses TRBV29-1 with TRBJ1-1; 7 bases are shared with TRBD1. Germline V gene data show CDR1 as SQVTM and CDR2 as ANQGSEA. J was trimmed by 4 bases and V by 5 bases; bases with no gene match: 10. CDR3 size: 14 residues. The CDR3 nucleotides are TGCAGCGTTTATTCTCGGACAGGAGTCACTGAAGCTTTCTTT. Its protein is CSVYSRTGVTEAFF.

The count of this clone is one. V gene TRBV19 combines with J gene TRBJ2-3; D uncertain. This CDR3 has 16 residues. Germline-derived CDR1 and CDR2 are LNHDA and SQIVND (reference sequence). V was cut by 6 bases and J by 4 bases, with 20 bases left in between. CDR3 coding DNA: TGTGCCAGTAGGCCCACCTTTTCCCCAGCGTCAGATACGCAGTATTTT. It codes for CASRPTFSPASDTQYF.

The rearrangement uses TRBV18 and TRBJ1-6; TRBD1 aligns across 7 bases. This CDR3 is 18 amino acids long. Trimming removed 1 base from V and 10 bases from J; junction bases left unmatched: 16. Germline V lookup: CDR1 KGHSH, CDR2 LQKENI. The CDR3 bases are TGTGCCAGCTCACCACTAGGGACAGACGACTCTGGACGATCACCCCTCCACTTT. Translated, it gives CASSPLGTDDSGRSPLHF. The full variable domain, rest sourced from reference TRBV18 and TRBJ1-6, is NAGVMQNPRHLVRRRGQEARLRCSPMKGHSHVYWYRQLPEEGLKFMVYLQKENIIDESGMPKERFSAEFPKEGPSILRIQQVVRGDSAAYFCASSPLGTDDSGRSPLHFGNGTRLTVT.

The chain employs TRBV4-1 and TRBJ2-3; 16 positions agree with TRBD2. CDR1 MGHRA and CDR2 YSYEKL come from the germline V gene. This CDR3 contains 17 residues. Trimming at V came to 4 bases and at J to 6 bases, leaving 7 bases not matched to a gene. The CDR3 is CASSLGTSGGAGDTQYF. CDR3 nucleotides: TGCGCCAGCAGCCTAGGGACTAGCGGGGGGGCAGGGGATACGCAGTATTTT.

J is TRBJ2-3 and V is TRBV29-1; 12 bases agree with TRBD2. The length of the CDR3 is 16 residues. CDR1 and CDR2 (germline): SQVTM, ANQGSEA. Germline trimming cut 3 bases from V and 3 bases from J; bases unmatched to any gene: 7. CDR3 DNA sequence: TGCAGCGTTGAGAACCTAGCGGGGGGGCTTACAGATACGCAGTATTTT. Translation: CSVENLAGGLTDTQYF.

This chain uses TRBV19 with TRBJ1-1; a possible D gene is TRBD1 (5 bases). This CDR3 contains 16 residues. The germline gives CDR1 LNHDA, CDR2 SQIVND (reference sequence). Between the trimmed V and J ends, which lost 2 bases and 1 base, there was a span of 14 bases. The CDR3 DNA reads as TGTGCCAGTAGTATAAGATCCCCGGGGGGGAACACTGAAGCTTTCTTT. Its translation: CASSIRSPGGNTEAFF.